Included here is one TCR beta chain sequence, with context. This sample was included in a study of OX40 agonist ivuxolimab in advanced cancers. Generated by immunoSEQ multiplex PCR, the TCRdb table keeps only in-frame clones and is missing some. The sample has roughly 23,000 clones, roughly 86% seen once. Looked up from germline, CDR1 is ENHRY and CDR2 is SYGVKD. CDR3 size: 13 residues. Trimming removed 6 bases at V and 0 bases at J, with 8 bases between. This chain uses TRBV10-3 with TRBJ2-5; a possible D gene is TRBD2 (6 bases). The sequences come from CD4+ or CD8+ T cells sorted from blood, collected in a trial of the OX40 agonist ivuxolimab. The TCR comes from an adult with an advanced solid tumor such as melanoma, head and neck, liver or kidney cancer. This chain's CDR3 is CAIRGLYQETQYF. DNA for the CDR3: TGTGCCATCAGGGGACTGTACCAAGAGACCCAGTACTTC.